This T cell receptor beta chain originates from a study of T cell responses to AZD1222 COVID-19 vaccine. The CDR3 is made up of 17 amino acids. Trimming took 4 bases from V and 2 from J; bases not matched to a gene: 13. Germline V lookup: CDR1 MNHEY, CDR2 SVGEGT. Sequenced by immunoSEQ multiplex PCR; TCRdb stores in-frame clones only, minus some. The table includes tens of thousands of clones, under 95% detected once. A single count supports this clone. The target antigen is unknown. Findings and limits, study-wide: At baseline, seropositivity was found in only six AZD1222 recipients. Of spike-specific TCRs, nearly half reportedly target regions left unmutated in variants.

The rearrangement uses TRBV6-2 or TRBV6-3 and TRBJ2-7; 8 nucleotides line up with TRBD1. This specimen consisted of peripheral blood, obtained on day 0 of AZD1222 vaccination. This TCR came from an adult in good health. CDR3 in amino acids: CASSSIPGTGLTYEQYF. In DNA, the CDR3 is TGTGCCAGCAGTTCCATCCCCGGGACAGGTCTTACCTACGAGCAGTACTTC.